A single sample gave rise to the 21 T cell receptor beta chains below, sequenced in a study of cytomegalovirus exposure and HLA in healthy donors. The PCR used 60 Vbeta and 13 Jbeta primers. The table came from immunoSEQ multiplex PCR; TCRdb's copy has only in-frame clones and leaves some out. The table lists some 160,000 clones, about 64% of them singletons. The specimen sequenced was PBMCs. The receptor set was obtained from a man aged 55 to 70 in good health and CMV-seronegative.

In its sample, this clone was seen once. The chain carries TRBV2 and TRBJ1-1, with a tentative D call TRBD1 (5 bases). Trimming pared 2 bases from V and 0 bases from J, leaving 13 bases between. Germline V gene data show CDR1 as SNHLY and CDR2 as FYNNEI. CDR3 length: 16 residues. The CDR3 reads CASSELGAVLNTEAFF. CDR3 DNA sequence: TGTGCCAGCAGTGAATTAGGGGCGGTTTTGAACACTGAAGCTTTCTTT.

The chain employs TRBV10-3 and TRBJ2-4; maybe TRBD1 (6 bases). V lost 0 bases to trimming and J lost 2 bases, with 26 bases between them. The CDR3 consists of 21 residues. CDR1 ENHRY and CDR2 SYGVKD come from the germline V gene. As DNA, the CDR3 is TGTGCCATCAGTGAGTCGGGAAGAGGGGTCCACGCCGACAGGTCCAAAAACATTCAGTACTTC. Translation gives CAISESGRGVHADRSKNIQYF.

The J gene is TRBJ1-4, the V gene TRBV7-9; no reliable D call. CDR3 length: 14 amino acids. V shed 5 bases and J shed 7 bases, with 14 bases lying between them. Germline V gene lookup returns CDR1 SEHNR and CDR2 FQNEAQ (reference sequence). The CDR3, as DNA: TGTGCCAGCAGCCCGGCGCTGCGGCTTGAAAAACTGTTTTTT. Protein product: CASSPALRLEKLFF.

This clone was counted only a few times. The rearrangement joins TRBV5-6 to TRBJ2-1, with 7 bases fitting TRBD2. The V gene's germline CDR1 is SGHDT and CDR2 YYEEEE. CDR3 size: 15 residues. V shed 4 bases and J 4 bases; nucleotides not matched to a gene: 8. CDR3 residues: CASSRGRRGYNEQFF. CDR3 nucleotides: TGTGCCAGCAGCCGTGGGCGGCGGGGGTACAATGAGCAGTTCTTC.

The chain links TRBV29-1 to TRBJ1-3; the D gene is possibly TRBD1 (6 bases). The CDR3 has 12 amino acids. The V end was cut by 7 bases, the J end by 2 bases, with 9 bases between. CDR1 is SQVTM and CDR2 is ANQGSEA in the germline V gene. This chain's CDR3 is CSAGQTGNTIYF. Written as DNA, the CDR3 is TGCAGCGCAGGACAGACTGGAAACACCATATATTTT.

This clone has a handful of counts. V and J are TRBV19 and TRBJ2-7, with a weak D call TRBD2 (6 bases). V dropped 5 bases and J dropped 6 bases, with 20 bases sitting between them. The CDR3 has 15 residues. The V gene's germline CDR1 is LNHDA and CDR2 SQIVND (reference sequence). CDR3 amino acids: CASSLQVGGDREQYF. The CDR3 nucleotides are TGTGCCAGTAGTTTACAGGTGGGAGGAGATCGCGAGCAGTACTTC.

The V gene is TRBV2, the J gene TRBJ2-5; maybe TRBD1 (5 bases). The DNA matches TRBJ2-7 better at its end, which makes the J call doubtful. This CDR3 contains 15 residues. CDR1 and CDR2 (germline): SNHLY, FYNNEI. Written as DNA, the CDR3 is TGTGCCAGCAGTGAAAATGGCCTAAGGGGCTCCGAGCAGTACTTC. Its protein is CASSENGLRGSEQYF.

The CDR3 nucleotides are TGCGCCAGCAGCTTGAACGGGGGCACCGGGGAGCTGTTTTTT. It specifies CASSLNGGTGELFF. V and J are TRBV5-1 and TRBJ2-2; tentatively, D is TRBD2 (6 bases). CDR1 and CDR2 from the germline V gene are SGHRS and YFSETQ. The CDR3 is made up of 14 amino acids. With 1 base removed from V and 4 bases from J, the gap between germline ends came to 8 bases.

The rearrangement uses TRBV29-1 and TRBJ2-1; D possibly corresponds to TRBD2 (5 bases). The CDR3 spans 15 residues. CDR1 and CDR2 from the germline V gene are SQVTM and ANQGSEA. Trimming left V 6 bases short and J 5 bases short, with 20 bases between. CDR3 in amino acids: CSVGSRQREDNEQFF. The CDR3 DNA reads TGCAGCGTCGGGTCGAGACAACGGGAAGACAATGAGCAGTTCTTC.

This clone was counted a few times. V and J are TRBV6-1 and TRBJ2-1, with 8 bases aligning to TRBD2. CDR1 and CDR2 from the germline V gene are MNHNS and SASEGT. With V trimmed by 2 bases and J by 15 bases, 12 bases remained unmatched. The CDR3 extends over 14 amino acids. This CDR3 is CASSELRGLGVGFF. CDR3 nucleotide sequence: TGTGCCAGCAGTGAATTGAGGGGACTAGGGGTAGGGTTCTTC.

This clone turned up a few times. The rearrangement uses TRBV2 and TRBJ2-1, with no clear D. The CDR3 contains 11 residues. With 5 bases removed from V and 4 bases from J, the gap between germline ends came to 3 bases. Looked up from germline, CDR1 is SNHLY and CDR2 is FYNNEI. CDR3 protein: CASSLYNEQFF. CDR3 in DNA: TGTGCCAGCAGTCTATACAATGAGCAGTTCTTC.

The J gene is TRBJ2-3, the V gene TRBV5-1, with TRBD2 as a possible D gene (6 bases). The CDR3 sequence is 17 residues long. From germline, CDR1 is SGHRS and CDR2 YFSETQ. Trimming stripped 2 bases from V and 0 bases from J, with 16 bases between. CDR3 DNA: TGCGCCAGCAGCTTACCCCGGGAGCGGCTTAGCACAGATACGCAGTATTTT. It encodes CASSLPRERLSTDTQYF. The full variable domain, with the rest looked up from reference TRBV5-1 and TRBJ2-3, is KAGVTQTPRYLIKTRGQQVTLSCSPISGHRSVSWYQQTPGQGLQFLFEYFSETQRNKGNFPGRFSGRQFSNSRSEMNVSTLELGDSALYLCASSLPRERLSTDTQYFGPGTRLTVL.

V is TRBV5-4 and J is TRBJ2-1, with D hard to call. The CDR3 is made up of 14 amino acids. The V end was cut by 4 bases, the J end by 0 bases, with 8 bases between. Germline CDR1 is SGHNT and CDR2 is YYREEE (reference sequence). The CDR3 DNA sequence: TGTGCCAGCAGCCAAATTAGCTCCTACAATGAGCAGTTCTTC. Translating gives CASSQISSYNEQFF. The whole variable domain, remainder taken from reference TRBV5-4 and TRBJ2-1, is ETGVTQSPTHLIKTRGQQVTLRCSSQSGHNTVSWYQQALGQGPQFIFQYYREEENGRGNFPPRFSGLQFPNYSSELNVNALELDDSALYLCASSQISSYNEQFFGPGTRLTVL.

The chain employs TRBV27 and TRBJ2-2; 14 bases match TRBD2. CDR3 size: 17 residues. Germline CDR1 MNHEY, CDR2 SMNVEV (reference sequence). Trimming took 2 bases from V and 8 from J; bases not matched to a gene: 7. CDR3 nucleotide sequence: TGTGCCAGCAGTTTACTCGGGACTAGCGGGAGATCTGGGGAGCTGTTTTTT. It translates to CASSLLGTSGRSGELFF.

The rearrangement links TRBV2 to TRBJ2-1, with 10 bases that match TRBD2. Germline lookup yields CDR1 SNHLY and CDR2 FYNNEI. The CDR3 is 17 amino acids. Unmatched junction bases numbered 6, after V lost 1 base and J lost 3 bases. The CDR3: CASSEGTTSGFYNEQFF. The CDR3 DNA reads TGTGCCAGCAGTGAAGGGACGACTAGCGGGTTCTACAATGAGCAGTTCTTC.

The chain has TRBV30 and TRBJ1-1; D is unresolved. Germline-derived CDR1 and CDR2 are GTSNPN and SVGIG (reference sequence). V was cut by 0 bases and J by 2 bases, with 7 bases left in between. This CDR3 contains 13 residues. The CDR3 DNA reads TGTGCCTGGAGTGTACGGGGAAACACTGAAGCTTTCTTT. This codes for CAWSVRGNTEAFF.

This chain uses TRBV29-1 with TRBJ2-3; 7 nucleotides agree with TRBD2. This CDR3 is built from 13 residues. With V trimmed by 3 bases and J by 5 bases, 5 bases remained unmatched. CDR1 and CDR2 from the germline V gene are SQVTM and ANQGSEA. DNA for the CDR3: TGCAGCGTTGATAACGGGAGGATAGATACGCAGTATTTT. Its translation: CSVDNGRIDTQYF.

The chain recombines TRBV5-4 with TRBJ2-7, with 9 bases lining up with TRBD2. Germline V gene data show CDR1 as SGHNT and CDR2 as YYREEE (reference sequence). The CDR3 extends over 15 amino acids. Trimming cost V 0 bases and J 7 bases; bases outside gene matches: 8. CDR3: CASSLVAGAGREQYF. In nucleotides, the CDR3 is TGTGCCAGCAGCTTGGTAGCGGGAGCAGGTCGGGAGCAGTACTTC.

The genes are TRBV4-3 and TRBJ1-1, with TRBD1 matching 12 bases. The ends lost 1 base at V and 5 bases at J; junction bases unmatched: 14. In germline, CDR1 is LGHNA, CDR2 YSLEER. The CDR3 consists of 19 residues. CDR3 DNA sequence: TGCGCCAGCAGCCAAGGGCCCCGGGACAGGGGGCGAATGAGGACTGAAGCTTTCTTT. Translation gives CASSQGPRDRGRMRTEAFF.

V and J are TRBV4-1 and TRBJ2-1; 12 bases align to TRBD2. V dropped 4 bases and J dropped 1; count of bases not matched to a gene: 5. The CDR3 is made up of 17 amino acids. Germline loops: CDR1 MGHRA, CDR2 YSYEKL. The CDR3 is CASSPRTSGESYNEQFF. The DNA of the CDR3 is TGCGCCAGCAGCCCGAGGACTAGCGGGGAGTCCTACAATGAGCAGTTCTTC.

This rearrangement joins TRBV30 to TRBJ2-7; 7 bases agree with TRBD2. The CDR3 is 14 residues long. J gave up 7 bases and V 2 bases, and 11 bases lay outside the gene matches. The germline V gene encodes CDR1 GTSNPN and CDR2 SVGIG (reference sequence). CDR3 region: CAWSPQAGPWEQYF. The CDR3 bases are TGTGCCTGGAGTCCCCAAGCGGGACCCTGGGAGCAGTACTTC.